The rows below give T cell receptor beta chains drawn from one sample of a study of T-cell memory formation after mild COVID-19. MiXCR, run by TCRdb on the 5' RACE reads, gives a single entry per CDR3 protein. Among 250,000 to 400,000 distinct CDR3 sequences listed, approximately 15% were seen once. The sequenced sample consisted of PBMCs or a T cell subset sorted from them (not recorded which). These receptors originate from a man younger than 35 who had mild COVID-19 (a few samples of this study predate the infection). Cell type and time point are not known. The CDR3 runs from the conserved cysteine through the conserved F or W. The order of the fields is D gene, J gene, V gene, clone size, CDR3 protein, CDR3 DNA. A D gene is named only where the DNA matches it firmly. Clone size is shown for a subset of rows, as once, few, many or a class of expanded clone.

. TRBJ2-7 TRBV20-1 . CSATGSAYEQYF TGCAGTGCAACAGGTAGCGCGTACGAGCAGTACTTC
. TRBJ2-7 TRBV5-1 few CASSLGGGPAYEQYF TGCGCCAGCAGCTTGGGAGGAGGCCCGGCCTACGAGCAGTACTTC
. TRBJ1-6 TRBV7-2 few CASSSSSWVVSPLHF TGTGCCAGCAGCTCATCATCGTGGGTCGTTTCACCCCTCCACTTT
TRBD1 TRBJ2-5 TRBV7-9 . CASSPTPGQPQETQYF TGTGCCAGCAGCCCTACTCCGGGACAGCCCCAAGAGACCCAGTACTTC
. TRBJ2-7 TRBV7-2 few CASSLGGKFEQYF TGTGCCAGCAGCTTAGGAGGAAAGTTCGAGCAGTACTTC
. TRBJ2-2 TRBV4-3 few CASSQPRGAGELFF TGCGCCAGCAGCCAACCTCGAGGGGCCGGGGAGCTGTTTTTT
TRBD1 TRBJ1-1 TRBV29-1 . CSVRTGSGTEAFF TGCAGCGTCCGGACAGGGTCGGGCACTGAAGCTTTCTTT
. TRBJ2-3 TRBV5-1 . CASKVAGFTDTQYF TGCGCCAGCAAGGTTGCAGGCTTCACAGATACGCAGTATTTT
TRBD2 TRBJ2-3 TRBV5-4 . CASSLEAGPDTQYF TGTGCCAGCAGCTTGGAAGCGGGGCCAGATACGCAGTATTTT
. TRBJ2-5 TRBV25-1 . CASSESATQETQYF TGTGCCAGCAGTGAATCGGCGACCCAAGAGACCCAGTACTTC
. TRBJ2-5 TRBV12-3/TRBV12-4 . CASTRDTQETQYF TGTGCCAGCACCCGGGACACCCAAGAGACCCAGTACTTC
. TRBJ1-2 TRBV7-9 . CASSFLGDGGYTF TGTGCCAGCAGCTTTCTTGGGGACGGGGGCTACACCTTC
TRBD2 TRBJ2-2 TRBV7-8 . CAGGLAGDTGELFF TGTGCCGGGGGTTTAGCGGGGGACACCGGGGAGCTGTTTTTT
. TRBJ2-2 TRBV20-1 many CSAPTSGNTGELFF TGCAGTGCCCCTACCAGCGGAAACACCGGGGAGCTGTTTTTT
. TRBJ1-2 TRBV5-1 few CASSSAQNYGYTF TGCGCCAGCAGTTCGGCCCAAAACTATGGCTACACCTTC
TRBD2 TRBJ2-3 TRBV7-2 . CASSLNPPSGGVLDTQYF TGTGCCAGCAGCTTAAACCCACCTAGCGGGGGGGTATTAGATACGCAGTATTTT
. TRBJ2-7 TRBV20-1 . CSAPPPGRSSYEQYF TGCAGTGCTCCCCCTCCGGGACGCAGCTCCTACGAGCAGTACTTC
TRBD1 TRBJ2-1 TRBV11-3 . CASSLDGRQGIDEQFF TGTGCCAGCAGCTTAGATGGGAGACAGGGGATAGATGAGCAGTTCTTC
TRBD1 TRBJ2-4 TRBV6-5 . CASKSPGTENIQYF TGTGCCAGCAAGTCCCCCGGGACAGAGAACATTCAGTACTTC
. TRBJ1-6 TRBV24-1 few CAADRGLSSYNSPLHF TGTGCCGCCGATAGGGGCCTGAGCTCCTATAATTCACCCCTCCACTTT
. TRBJ1-2 TRBV12-3/TRBV12-4 . CASGQSYGYTF TGTGCCAGCGGACAGTCCTATGGCTACACCTTC
TRBD1 TRBJ1-2 TRBV18 few CASSQGQGASGGYTF TGTGCCAGCTCCCAGGGACAGGGAGCCTCAGGTGGCTACACCTTC
. TRBJ2-4 TRBV20-1 . CSALTATKNIQYF TGCAGTGCTTTGACGGCAACCAAAAACATTCAGTACTTC
TRBD1 TRBJ2-5 TRBV29-1 . CSVAGTGHETQYF TGCAGCGTTGCGGGGACAGGGCACGAGACCCAGTACTTC
. TRBJ2-5 TRBV20-1 . CSAERFLQGGQETQYF TGCAGTGCCGAGCGTTTCCTACAGGGAGGGCAAGAGACCCAGTACTTC
TRBD2 TRBJ2-1 TRBV7-2 . CASSAWTSGGGYEQFF TGTGCCAGCAGCGCCTGGACTAGCGGGGGCGGATATGAGCAGTTCTTC
TRBD1 TRBJ2-1 TRBV6-4 many CASSPTGDYNEQFF TGTGCCAGCAGTCCCACAGGGGATTACAATGAGCAGTTCTTC
TRBD2 TRBJ2-1 TRBV10-3 few CAISDPLGLAGPITGNEQFF TGTGCCATCAGTGACCCCCTGGGACTAGCGGGGCCCATCACGGGCAATGAGCAGTTCTTC
TRBD2 TRBJ2-1 TRBV11-2 . CASSFGAGGPNEQFF TGTGCCAGCAGCTTCGGAGCGGGGGGCCCCAATGAGCAGTTCTTC
. TRBJ1-2 TRBV6-6 many CASSSRTANYGYTF TGTGCCAGCAGTTCACGGACGGCTAACTATGGCTACACCTTC
TRBD2 TRBJ2-1 TRBV7-2 few CASSTSGGSYNEQFF TGTGCCAGCAGCACGAGCGGGGGGTCCTACAATGAGCAGTTCTTC
. TRBJ2-3 TRBV4-1 . CASSQAEGSSTDTQYF TGCGCCAGCAGCCAAGCGGAGGGGTCCTCCACAGATACGCAGTATTTT
. TRBJ2-2 TRBV29-1 few CSIRTENTGELFF TGCAGCATAAGGACGGAGAACACCGGGGAGCTGTTTTTT
. TRBJ2-7 TRBV7-8 many CASSPTGPPYEQYF TGTGCCAGCAGCCCTACGGGACCCCCGTACGAGCAGTACTTC
. TRBJ2-2 TRBV20-1 few CSAPGGGTTGELFF TGCAGTGCTCCAGGGGGGGGGACCACCGGGGAGCTGTTTTTT
. TRBJ2-2 TRBV6-6 . CASLVNTGELFF TGTGCCAGCTTGGTGAACACCGGGGAGCTGTTTTTT
. TRBJ2-7 TRBV29-1 . CSVAVGVYEQYF TGCAGCGTTGCGGTGGGTGTCTACGAGCAGTACTTC
. TRBJ1-1 TRBV7-2 . CASSIQGNTEAFF TGTGCCAGCAGCATACAGGGGAACACTGAAGCTTTCTTT
TRBD1 TRBJ2-7 TRBV28 . CASRFTGQGSHEQYF TGTGCCAGCAGGTTTACGGGACAGGGATCCCACGAGCAGTACTTC
. TRBJ2-3 TRBV12-3/TRBV12-4 . CASNSGWDTQYF TGTGCCAGCAACTCAGGCTGGGATACGCAGTATTTT